A selection of T cell receptor beta chains follows, all from one sample in a study of response to subunit inactivated influenza vaccine. MiXCR was run by TCRdb on the RT-PCR reads, yielding one entry per CDR3 protein. The data show approximately 680,000 distinct CDR3 sequences, around a sixth seen once. Specimen: PBMCs from blood, collected about 13 days after vaccination. The receptor set was obtained from a man over 45 who received an inactivated influenza vaccine. The CDR3 runs from the conserved cysteine through the conserved F or W. The order of the fields is V gene, J gene, clone size, D gene, CDR3 DNA, CDR3 protein. A D gene is named only where the DNA matches it firmly. Where a row states a size, it is once, few, many or the class of an expanded clone; other rows omit it.

TRBV7-9,TRBJ1-1,few,NA,TGTGCCAGCAGTTATGCCTCCCGCACTGAAGCTTTCTTT,CASSYASRTEAFF
TRBV20-1,TRBJ2-5,NA,NA,TGCAGTGCTAGAGATACCCGCGGGACTTATATGGAGACCCAGTACTTC,CSARDTRGTYMETQYF
TRBV29-1,TRBJ2-3,many,NA,TGCAGCGTGAGGACCGGGACTTCTAGCACAGATACGCAGTATTTT,CSVRTGTSSTDTQYF
TRBV6-2/TRBV6-3,TRBJ2-1,NA,TRBD1,TGTGCCAGCAGAGACGGGACAGCTCATGAAGGGCAGTTCTTC,CASRDGTAHEGQFF
TRBV10-3,TRBJ1-5,NA,NA,TGTGCCATCAGTGATGTCAGGGTCAGGTTGGATAGCAATCAGCCCCAGCATTTT,CAISDVRVRLDSNQPQHF
TRBV7-8,TRBJ2-3,NA,NA,TGTGCCAGCAGCATACAGGGACCGCTCTACACAGATACGCAGTATTTT,CASSIQGPLYTDTQYF
TRBV4-1,TRBJ2-7,NA,NA,TGCGCCAGCAGCCAAGATTCCCAATGGAGCTCCTACGAGCAGTACTTC,CASSQDSQWSSYEQYF
TRBV19,TRBJ1-5,few,NA,TGTGCCAGTAGTATAAGTAAGGGTACTCAGCCCCAGCATTTT,CASSISKGTQPQHF
TRBV15,TRBJ2-7,NA,TRBD2,TGTGCCACCAGCAGAGATACCGGACTAGCAAACGACGAGCAGTACTTC,CATSRDTGLANDEQYF
TRBV6-2/TRBV6-3,TRBJ2-2,NA,TRBD1,TGTGCCAGCAGAACTACAGGGGTCACCGGGGAGCTGTTTTTT,CASRTTGVTGELFF
TRBV12-3/TRBV12-4,TRBJ1-5,NA,NA,TGTGCCAGCAGTTTCAGGGCCAATCAGCCCCAGCATTTT,CASSFRANQPQHF
TRBV27,TRBJ1-5,NA,NA,TGTGCCAGCAGTTTATCCTCACGTTATAGCAATCAGCCCCAGCATTTT,CASSLSSRYSNQPQHF
TRBV3-1,TRBJ2-7,NA,TRBD1,TGTGCCAGCAGCCAAGACCCGGGACAGACCAGCGAGCAGTACTTC,CASSQDPGQTSEQYF
TRBV3-1,TRBJ1-1,NA,NA,TGTGCCAGCAGCCAAGGGGGGGCCTTAGAAGCTTTCTTT,CASSQGGALEAFF